The 24 T cell receptor beta chains below all came from one sample that was sequenced in a study of blood T cell repertoires in COVID-19. Produced via immunoSEQ multiplex PCR; TCRdb's table is partial and in-frame only. There are around 200,000 clones in the sample; about 83% occur only once, and roughly 2.9% lies in the top ten. Specimen: peripheral blood. The receptors stem from a man between 45 and 60 years old with active or convalescent COVID-19.

This chain uses TRBV24-1 with TRBJ1-5, with D tentatively TRBD1 (6 bases). With 3 bases removed from V and 0 bases from J, the gap between germline ends came to 11 bases. The CDR3 runs to 16 residues. Germline values: CDR1 KGHDR, CDR2 SFDVKD. CDR3 amino acids: CATSDAGTTSNQPQHF. The DNA for the CDR3 is TGTGCCACCAGTGATGCCGGGACAACTAGCAATCAGCCCCAGCATTTT.

The V gene is TRBV4-2, the J gene TRBJ2-1, with 12 bases matching TRBD2. Germline CDR1 and CDR2: LGHNA and YNFKEQ. This CDR3 region has 17 residues. Unmatched junction bases numbered 3, after V lost 3 bases and J lost 0 bases. As DNA, the CDR3 is TGTGCCAGCAGCCAGGGACTAGCGGGTTCCTCCTACAATGAGCAGTTCTTC. Protein product: CASSQGLAGSSYNEQFF.

This chain uses TRBV18 with TRBJ2-5; TRBD1 aligns across 8 bases. Trimming at V came to 0 bases and at J to 7 bases, leaving 4 bases not matched to a gene. Germline CDR1 and CDR2: KGHSH and LQKENI. This CDR3 comprises 14 residues. In DNA, the CDR3 is TGTGCCAGCTCACCACCGACAGGGGTATGGACCCAGTACTTC. Translating it yields CASSPPTGVWTQYF.

The chain links TRBV4-2 to TRBJ2-1, with a weak D call TRBD1 (6 bases). This CDR3 contains 16 residues. The V and J ends lost 4 bases and 6 bases respectively, with 19 bases between them. Germline V lookup: CDR1 LGHNA, CDR2 YNFKEQ. The CDR3 region is CASSLSQGIKINEQFF. Written as DNA, the CDR3 is TGTGCCAGCAGCCTCTCTCAGGGGATTAAGATCAATGAGCAGTTCTTC.

This clone has a single count. The V and J genes are TRBV6-5 and TRBJ1-1; TRBD1 aligns across 7 bases. Trimming took 8 bases from V and 0 from J; bases not matched to a gene: 9. CDR1 MNHEY and CDR2 SVGAGI come from the germline V gene. CDR3 length equals 15 residues. The CDR3 DNA is TGTGCCAGCGGGGACAGATCTGGGATGAACACTGAAGCTTTCTTT. Its translation is CASGDRSGMNTEAFF.

The chain uses TRBV6-5 and TRBJ2-7, with TRBD1 matching over 10 bases. The CDR3 spans 15 residues. V lost 5 bases, J lost 2 bases, and 6 bases stayed unmatched. Per germline, CDR1 MNHEY and CDR2 SVGAGI. CDR3 sequence (DNA): TGTGCCAGCAGTCGAATGGGACAGGGGCCCTACGAGCAGTACTTC. It encodes CASSRMGQGPYEQYF.

This chain connects TRBV19 to TRBJ2-4; 13 bases align to TRBD2. CDR1 and CDR2 from the germline V gene are LNHDA and SQIVND (reference sequence). The V gene end was trimmed by 6 bases and the J gene end by 7 bases; junction bases not matched to a gene: 9. The CDR3 has 16 amino acids. The CDR3 sequence: CASSTSGLAGENIQYF. The CDR3 nucleotides read TGTGCCAGTAGCACCTCCGGACTAGCGGGGGAGAACATTCAGTACTTC.

The chain carries TRBV29-1 and TRBJ1-1, with a tentative D call TRBD1 (5 bases). The V gene's germline CDR1 is SQVTM and CDR2 ANQGSEA. Trimming took off 2 bases at V and 0 bases at J, with 10 bases between the two ends. The CDR3 is made up of 14 amino acids. The CDR3 coding sequence is TGCAGCGTTGAATACGGGGGAATGAACACTGAAGCTTTCTTT. Translation gives CSVEYGGMNTEAFF.

This clone was seen more than once but under ten times. The V and J genes are TRBV28 and TRBJ1-5; 9 positions agree with TRBD1. Per the germline V gene, CDR1 is MDHEN and CDR2 is SYDVKM. This CDR3 has 16 residues. J lost 3 bases, V lost 6 bases, and 9 bases had no gene match. The CDR3 loop reads CASSLGQGLHNQPQHF. The CDR3 bases are TGTGCCAGCAGCCTGGGACAGGGTCTTCACAATCAGCCCCAGCATTTT.

This clone was detected only a few times. The V call is TRBV9, the J call TRBJ1-1; 7 nucleotides match TRBD1. The germline V gene has CDR1 SGDLS and CDR2 YYNGEE. This CDR3 comprises 14 residues. Trimming took 3 bases from V and 0 from J; bases not matched to a gene: 2. The CDR3 DNA reads TGTGCCAGCAGCGAGGGACAGATGAACACTGAAGCTTTCTTT. Amino acid sequence: CASSEGQMNTEAFF.

The V and J genes are TRBV29-1 and TRBJ2-4; 8 nucleotides match TRBD1. CDR1 SQVTM and CDR2 ANQGSEA come from the germline V gene. The CDR3 is made up of 13 amino acids. Trimming removed 4 bases from V and 6 bases from J; junction bases left unmatched: 5. The CDR3 loop is CSVVQGVRNIQYF. The CDR3 DNA follows: TGCAGCGTTGTACAGGGGGTTAGAAACATTCAGTACTTC.

J is TRBJ1-1 and V is TRBV14, with a weak D call TRBD1 (5 bases). The CDR3 has 15 amino acids. V was clipped by 4 bases and J by 1 base, with 13 bases between them. Germline CDR1 reads SGHDN; CDR2 reads FVKESK. CDR3 sequence (DNA): TGTGCCAGCAGCCGCCGATTGGGGGGGAACACTGAAGCTTTCTTT. Its protein product is CASSRRLGGNTEAFF.

This clone was seen only a few times. The chain joins TRBV4-1 to TRBJ2-7; 9 bases map to TRBD2. The germline V gene encodes CDR1 MGHRA and CDR2 YSYEKL. V trimming: 2 bases; J trimming: 4 bases; junction bases outside the gene matches: 6. The CDR3 totals 15 residues. CDR3 amino acids: CASSQHSGSGYEQYF. The CDR3 nucleotides read TGCGCCAGCAGCCAACATAGCGGGAGTGGGTACGAGCAGTACTTC.

The V and J genes are TRBV5-6 and TRBJ2-7; TRBD2 agrees at 11 bases. CDR1 and CDR2 (germline): SGHDT, YYEEEE. The V segment lost 4 bases and the J segment 1 base; nucleotides outside the gene matches: 7. CDR3 size: 16 residues. Written as DNA, the CDR3 is TGTGCCAGCAGCCTGGCCGGACTAGCGGGTTCCTACGAGCAGTACTTC. It specifies CASSLAGLAGSYEQYF.

The chain combines TRBV10-2 with TRBJ2-7, with D hard to call. The CDR3 sequence is 13 residues long. V was clipped by 5 bases and J by 2 bases, with 10 bases between them. Per germline, CDR1 WSHSY and CDR2 SAAADI. The CDR3 nucleotides are TGCGCCAGCAGTTCTGGGCGAACCTACGAGCAGTACTTC. Protein product: CASSSGRTYEQYF.

V gene TRBV29-1 combines with J gene TRBJ2-3; D gene unclear. The CDR3 totals 11 residues. CDR1 SQVTM and CDR2 ANQGSEA come from the germline V gene. V shed 7 bases and J shed 4 bases, with 9 bases lying between them. This CDR3 is CSGASPDTQYF. The CDR3 bases are TGCAGCGGCGCTAGTCCAGATACGCAGTATTTT.

This clone has more than one count but fewer than ten. The chain has TRBV7-8 and TRBJ1-3; a weak D match, TRBD1 (6 bases). This CDR3 has 17 residues. The germline CDR1 and CDR2 sequences are SGHVS and FQNEAQ. V shed 7 bases and J shed 2 bases, with 21 bases lying between them. The CDR3 loop reads CASTPRRVGGPGNTIYF. CDR3 bases: TGTGCCAGCACCCCTCGGAGGGTCGGGGGGCCTGGAAACACCATATATTTT.

This clone has just a few counts. V and J are TRBV6-6 and TRBJ1-1, with D maybe TRBD1 (6 bases). CDR3 length equals 14 residues. From germline, CDR1 is MNHNY and CDR2 SVGAGI (reference sequence). Trimming pared 8 bases from V and 5 bases from J, leaving 18 bases between. This CDR3 is CASRPADSSTEAFF. CDR3 bases: TGTGCCAGCCGACCGGCGGACAGCAGTACTGAAGCTTTCTTT.

The gene calls are TRBV4-1 and TRBJ1-2, with a possible D match to TRBD1 (6 bases). The CDR3 spans 14 residues. The germline gives CDR1 MGHRA, CDR2 YSYEKL. V lost 2 bases and J 5 bases, leaving 12 bases between the germline ends. The CDR3 reads CASSQWGRRYGYTF. The CDR3 region has the DNA TGCGCCAGCAGCCAATGGGGGCGTCGGTATGGCTACACCTTC.

Written as DNA, the CDR3 is TGCGCCAGCAGCTTGAGCGGGGGGGACAATGAGCAGTTCTTC. It codes for CASSLSGGDNEQFF. The V and J genes are TRBV5-1 and TRBJ2-1; 10 bases match TRBD2. Germline CDR1 reads SGHRS; CDR2 reads YFSETQ. The CDR3 covers 14 residues. J gave up 5 bases and V 1 base, and 0 bases lay outside the gene matches.

The gene calls are TRBV5-1 and TRBJ2-3, with 7 bases identical to TRBD2. With V trimmed by 0 bases and J by 0 bases, 1 base remained unmatched. CDR1 is SGHRS and CDR2 is YFSETQ in the germline V gene. The CDR3 totals 15 residues. The CDR3 DNA reads as TGCGCCAGCAGCTTGGAGCGGGGAAGCACAGATACGCAGTATTTT. Protein sequence: CASSLERGSTDTQYF.

The V gene is TRBV10-3, the J gene TRBJ2-1; D might be TRBD1 (5 bases). V was pared by 6 bases and J by 4 bases, with 13 bases between. The CDR3 is made up of 14 amino acids. The germline gives CDR1 ENHRY, CDR2 SYGVKD. Here the CDR3 DNA reads TGTGCCATCAGCCCTTGGGGCAAGTACAATGAGCAGTTCTTC. It yields the protein CAISPWGKYNEQFF.

The V gene is TRBV11-2, the J gene TRBJ2-1, with TRBD2 matching over 7 bases. The CDR3 is 18 residues long. The germline V gene encodes CDR1 SGHAT and CDR2 FQNNGV. V gave up 5 bases and J gave up 0 bases; unmatched junction bases: 13. The CDR3 protein is CASSPRTGGRVSYNEQFF. CDR3 nucleotide sequence: TGTGCCAGCAGCCCCCGTACTGGTGGGAGGGTCTCCTACAATGAGCAGTTCTTC.

The chain carries TRBV7-2 and TRBJ1-2; 7 nucleotides align to TRBD1. Germline V CDR1 and CDR2: SGHTA, FQGNSA. The CDR3 sequence is 13 residues long. The V and J ends lost 7 bases and 4 bases, in that order; junction bases with no gene match: 6. The CDR3 DNA reads TGTGCCAGCAAAAAGGGGGCTGGCTATGGCTACACCTTC. Its translation: CASKKGAGYGYTF.